This TCR beta chain was retrieved from a study of shared clonotypes between healthy human individuals. The CDR3 consists of 17 residues. Deletions cut 3 bases from V and 4 bases from J, with 19 bases between. Germline V gene data show CDR1 as SGHAT and CDR2 as FQNNGV. Naive CD8 cells lacked CD45RO and underwent positive selection for CCR7, leaving out terminally differentiated effector memory CD45RA+ cells. Data came from immunoSEQ multiplex PCR; TCRdb stores just in-frame clones and leaves some out. The sample has about 610,000 clones; roughly 96% are singletons. Findings and limits, study-wide: Since donors were few, the genetic and exposure-history diversity represented was limited.

About this clone: Its antigen is unknown.

This TCR was recovered from a woman aged 25 to 45 in good health. Sequences were obtained from naive CD8+ T cells sorted from blood. The V gene is TRBV11-2, the J gene TRBJ2-1, with D possibly called TRBD1 or TRBD2 (5 bases each). The CDR3: CASSLGPGRGPYNEQFF. DNA for the CDR3: TGTGCCAGCAGCTTGGGCCCGGGGCGCGGACCTTACAATGAGCAGTTCTTC.